These T cell receptor beta chains were read from a single sample in a study of monozygotic twins with inflammatory bowel disease. Following a re-call of the 5' RACE reads, TCRdb has one entry per CDR3 protein and lacks DNA. The repertoire shows more than 95,000 distinct CDR3 sequences; the top ten hold more than 1.5%. What was sequenced was blood. All receptors come from a human donor with ulcerative colitis or Crohn's disease, or a healthy co-twin of an affected twin (not recorded which). The CDR3 runs from the conserved cysteine through the conserved F or W.

V gene	J gene	CDR3 protein
TRBV20-1	TRBJ1-6	CSSDKGNSPLHF
TRBV5-8	TRBJ1-6	CASSLLTGVYNSPLHF
TRBV28	TRBJ2-3	CASNSRTGGSRGADTQYF
TRBV15	TRBJ2-1	CATNRVPREGHNEQFF
TRBV6-5	TRBJ2-7	CASRPSGSYEQYF
TRBV14	TRBJ2-3	CASSQRRPSTDTQYF
TRBV19	TRBJ2-3	CARKGRPTDTQYF
TRBV20-1	TRBJ1-1	CSARVFTEAFF
TRBV4-3	TRBJ2-1	CASSQDPPIERAAYNEQFF
TRBV12-3/TRBV12-4	TRBJ1-1	CASRAGTANTEAFF
TRBV20-1	TRBJ2-2	CSARGATGGSTGELFF
TRBV7-8	TRBJ1-6	CASSPHHRTGLEYSPLHF
TRBV9	TRBJ1-3	CASSGTGYSGNTIYF
TRBV29-1	TRBJ1-1	CSVKTGPEAFF
TRBV28	TRBJ1-5	CASIGGSAYSNQPQHF
TRBV4-3	TRBJ2-2	CASSQPTGANTGELFF
TRBV7-2	TRBJ1-4	CASSSRQRDHEKLFF
TRBV4-3	TRBJ2-2	CASSQDPGLITGELFF
TRBV12-3/TRBV12-4	TRBJ1-6	CASRDLLYSPLHF
TRBV5-5	TRBJ1-5	CASSLVWISNQPQHF
TRBV27	TRBJ1-4	CASSLSRALNEKLFF
TRBV20-1	TRBJ1-1	CSAIDRQAGDTEAFF
TRBV5-1	TRBJ2-2	CASSWVANTGELFF
TRBV7-2	TRBJ1-2	CASSRFPSYTF
TRBV7-8	TRBJ2-1	CASSLNRGTNNEQFF
TRBV5-1	TRBJ1-2	CASTLDGTYGYTF
TRBV5-1	TRBJ2-2	CASSLDGGPWELFF
TRBV6-5	TRBJ1-6	CASTARQNSPLHF
TRBV5-1	TRBJ2-1	CASSFPGLAGEEQFF
TRBV5-1	TRBJ2-6	CASSSSGQGPPSGANVLTF
TRBV12-3/TRBV12-4	TRBJ2-7	CASSFRVRGYEQYF
TRBV5-1	TRBJ2-3	CASRIQGWATDTQYF
TRBV5-5	TRBJ1-5	CASSFFSGGNQPQHF
TRBV5-6	TRBJ2-1	CASSLERGGSYNEQFF
TRBV29-1	TRBJ2-1	CSADRESYNEQFF
TRBV11-3	TRBJ2-1	CASSFTGLAVQFF
TRBV20-1	TRBJ1-4	CSANGQGGKLFF
TRBV28	TRBJ1-3	CASSPIRGVAGNTIYF
TRBV9	TRBJ2-3	CASSVPGLAGVDTQYF
TRBV10-3	TRBJ2-3	CAISQGPSRTDTQYF
TRBV20-1	TRBJ2-7	CSASPRIIAYEQYF
TRBV7-2	TRBJ2-2	CASSLVGPTGELFF
TRBV20-1	TRBJ2-5	CSASSRGMETQYF
TRBV7-2	TRBJ2-7	CASSLVRNEQYF
TRBV20-1	TRBJ2-7	CSARDFSTAYEQYF
TRBV20-1	TRBJ2-7	CSVQGAAYEQYF